This entry lists 27 T cell receptor beta chains sequenced from one sample in a study of shared clonotypes between healthy human individuals. Generated by immunoSEQ multiplex PCR, the TCRdb table keeps only in-frame clones and is missing some. The repertoire holds around 2.3 million clones, with approximately 96% as singletons. The sequenced material came from naive CD4+ T cells sorted from blood. The subset: CD45RA+ positively selected. These receptors all come from a man in his late teens or twenties in good health.

Details on this clone: This sample includes further DNA sequences coding for the same CDR3. This chain links TRBV29-1 with TRBJ2-3; no firm D call. In germline, CDR1 is SQVTM, CDR2 ANQGSEA. Trimming left V 4 bases short and J 3 bases short, with 2 bases between. This CDR3 is 10 amino acids long. The CDR3 DNA sequence: TGCAGCGTTGGAACAGATACGCAGTATTTT. Protein product: CSVGTDTQYF.

The chain joins TRBV4-3 to TRBJ2-2, with D uncertain. The germline CDR1 and CDR2 sequences are LGHNA and YSLEER. This CDR3 region has 15 residues. V lost 1 base, J lost 0 bases, and 6 bases lay in between. This chain's CDR3 is CASSQGDSNTGELFF. DNA for the CDR3: TGCGCCAGCAGCCAAGGAGACTCGAACACCGGGGAGCTGTTTTTT.

In the case of this clone: At one end, the junction sequence differs from germline, possibly due to a read error. This rearrangement joins TRBV6-1 to TRBJ1-6; D gene uncertain. This CDR3 has 17 amino acids. CDR1 and CDR2 from the germline V gene are MNHNS and SASEGT. The CDR3 loop reads CASREVRGKLMISPLHF. Written as DNA, the CDR3 is TGTGCCAGCAGGGAAGTCCGAGGGAAGTTAATGATATCACCCCTCCACTTT.

V and J are TRBV7-9 and TRBJ2-5; TRBD2 agrees at 14 bases. CDR3 length: 17 amino acids. V shed 5 bases, J shed 4 bases, and the junction held 9 bases outside the gene matches. Germline values: CDR1 SEHNR, CDR2 FQNEAQ (reference sequence). CDR3 coding DNA: TGTGCCAGCAGCCTCCGACTAGCGGGGGGGCCTTTAGAGACCCAGTACTTC. It yields the protein CASSLRLAGGPLETQYF.

This chain uses TRBV4-1 with TRBJ2-2; 8 bases line up with TRBD1. The germline V gene encodes CDR1 MGHRA and CDR2 YSYEKL. The CDR3 has 16 residues. The V gene end was trimmed by 4 bases and the J gene end by 6 bases; junction bases not matched to a gene: 10. CDR3 nucleotides: TGCGCCAGCAGCCGGGACGGACAGGGCCAGTCCGGGGAGCTGTTTTTT. This encodes CASSRDGQGQSGELFF.

The J gene is TRBJ1-4, the V gene TRBV7-6; 10 bases fit TRBD1. The CDR3 runs 15 residues. Germline CDR1 SGHVS, CDR2 FNYEAQ. Trimming cost V 5 bases and J 8 bases; bases outside gene matches: 8. DNA of the CDR3: TGTGCCAGCAGCCCAGGGACAGGGGTTGGGGAAAAACTGTTTTTT. Amino acid sequence: CASSPGTGVGEKLFF.

This chain links TRBV18 with TRBJ2-7, with TRBD1 identical over 7 bases. The CDR3 covers 14 residues. The V segment lost 7 bases and the J segment 7 bases; nucleotides outside the gene matches: 13. Germline values: CDR1 KGHSH, CDR2 LQKENI. CDR3 region: CASFSDRPPFEQYF. The CDR3 DNA follows: TGTGCCAGCTTCTCGGACAGGCCCCCTTTTGAGCAGTACTTC. Full variable domain (remainder filled in from reference TRBV18 and TRBJ2-7): NAGVMQNPRHLVRRRGQEARLRCSPMKGHSHVYWYRQLPEEGLKFMVYLQKENIIDESGMPKERFSAEFPKEGPSILRIQQVVRGDSAAYFCASFSDRPPFEQYFGPGTRLTVT.

J is TRBJ2-3 and V is TRBV19; 12 bases match TRBD2. The CDR3 sequence is 17 residues long. Per the germline V gene, CDR1 is LNHDA and CDR2 is SQIVND (reference sequence). J was trimmed by 6 bases and V by 2 bases; bases with no gene match: 9. CDR3 sequence: CASSIRTSGIVGDTQYF. The CDR3 DNA reads TGTGCCAGTAGTATACGGACTAGCGGGATCGTAGGGGATACGCAGTATTTT.

The rearrangement uses TRBV2 and TRBJ1-4; D ambiguous. V lost 10 bases, J lost 7 bases, and 10 bases lay in between. From germline, CDR1 is SNHLY and CDR2 FYNNEI. The CDR3 runs to 11 residues. DNA for the CDR3: TGTGCCACAAGAGAGTCTGAAAAACTGTTTTTT. This sequence encodes CATRESEKLFF.

The CDR3 bases are TGTGCCTGGAGTCCAGGGACGTACGATAGCACTGAAGCTTTCTTT. This translates into CAWSPGTYDSTEAFF. This chain joins TRBV30 and TRBJ1-1; tentative D call: TRBD1 (5 bases). Germline assignment: CDR1 GTSNPN and CDR2 SVGIG (reference sequence). This CDR3 comprises 15 residues. The V end lost 2 bases, the J end lost 4 bases, and 17 bases lay between the germline ends.

In its sample, this clone was seen once. Other DNA variants within this sample encode the same CDR3. The rearrangement joins TRBV9 to TRBJ2-1, with D possibly being TRBD2 (6 bases). The length of the CDR3 is 15 residues. The germline V and J ends were trimmed by 0 bases and 3 bases, with 10 bases remaining between them. CDR1 and CDR2 from the germline V gene are SGDLS and YYNGEE. CDR3 in amino acids: CASSVAAGSYNEQFF. CDR3 in DNA: TGTGCCAGCAGCGTAGCAGCGGGTAGCTACAATGAGCAGTTCTTC.

The chain recombines TRBV19 with TRBJ2-1; TRBD1 matches at 8 bases. CDR1 and CDR2 from the germline V gene are LNHDA and SQIVND (reference sequence). With 7 bases clipped from V and 10 bases from J, the junction kept 6 bases outside the gene matches. The CDR3 loop spans 12 amino acids. The CDR3 spells CASMDRVTEQFF. The CDR3 bases are TGTGCCAGTATGGACAGGGTAACCGAGCAGTTCTTC.

Remarks on this clone: At one of its ends the junction is not consistent with the germline gene, which may arise from a read error. The rearrangement joins TRBV6-1 to TRBJ2-7; perhaps TRBD2 as D (5 bases). Per germline, CDR1 MNHNS and CDR2 SASEGT. The CDR3 covers 10 residues. The CDR3 loop reads CASSELATLF. The CDR3 nucleotides read TGTGCCAGCAGTGAACTAGCAACCCTATTC.

The V call is TRBV11-2, the J call TRBJ2-3; 10 nucleotides line up with TRBD2. V was pared by 3 bases and J by 2 bases, with 8 bases of the junction left unmatched. The CDR3 extends over 17 amino acids. CDR1 is SGHAT and CDR2 is FQNNGV in the germline V gene. The CDR3 region has the DNA TGTGCCAGCAGCTTTCGATTAGCGGGGGGCCTCACAGATACGCAGTATTTT. Its translation is CASSFRLAGGLTDTQYF. Full variable domain (rest looked up from reference TRBV11-2 and TRBJ2-3): EAGVAQSPRYKIIEKRQSVAFWCNPISGHATLYWYQQILGQGPKLLIQFQNNGVVDDSQLPKDRFSAERLKGVDSTLKIQPAKLEDSAVYLCASSFRLAGGLTDTQYFGPGTRLTVL.

In this sample, this clone turned up once. The chain couples TRBV5-4 to TRBJ2-2; unclear D gene. CDR3 length: 16 residues. V was shortened by 4 bases and J by 5 bases, with 18 bases between the two germline ends. Germline V lookup: CDR1 SGHNT, CDR2 YYREEE (reference sequence). CDR3 sequence: CASSRPGRALTGELFF. The CDR3 DNA reads TGTGCCAGCAGCCGACCGGGCCGGGCCTTAACCGGGGAGCTGTTTTTT. The variable domain in full, completed from reference TRBV5-4 and TRBJ2-2, reads ETGVTQSPTHLIKTRGQQVTLRCSSQSGHNTVSWYQQALGQGPQFIFQYYREEENGRGNFPPRFSGLQFPNYSSELNVNALELDDSALYLCASSRPGRALTGELFFGEGSRLTVL.

For the CDR3, the DNA is TGTGCCAGCCTTTTAACACTGGGGCATGAGCAGTTCTTC. Protein product: CASLLTLGHEQFF. V usage is TRBV13 and J usage is TRBJ2-1, with D possibly being TRBD1 (5 bases). The CDR3 loop spans 13 amino acids. CDR1 PRHDT and CDR2 FYEKMQ come from the germline V gene (reference sequence). V lost 8 bases and J lost 8, with 16 bases in between.

The chain recombines TRBV4-3 with TRBJ2-1, with D unresolved. Germline V gene sequence: CDR1 LGHNA, CDR2 YSLEER. CDR3 length equals 14 residues. Trimming shortened V by 0 bases and J by 7 bases, and 10 bases separated the two germline ends. In DNA form, the CDR3 reads TGCGCCAGCAGCCAAGAGTTCCTCTCGAATGAGCAGTTCTTC. Its protein is CASSQEFLSNEQFF.

The rearrangement uses TRBV6-6 and TRBJ2-7, with D possibly matching TRBD1 (5 bases). The CDR3 runs 13 residues. Germline CDR1 is MNHNY and CDR2 is SVGAGI (reference sequence). V lost 5 bases, J lost 2 bases, and 10 bases lay in between. The CDR3: CASSPTAAYEQYF. CDR3 bases: TGTGCCAGCAGTCCGACAGCCGCCTACGAGCAGTACTTC.

The chain carries TRBV2 and TRBJ2-6; D gene unclear. CDR1 SNHLY and CDR2 FYNNEI come from the germline V gene. The V end lost 4 bases, the J end lost 3 bases, and 4 bases lay between the germline ends. This CDR3 has 13 amino acids. Here the CDR3 DNA reads TGTGCCAGCAGTGGTTATGGGGCCAACGTCCTGACTTTC. This encodes CASSGYGANVLTF.

This rearrangement joins TRBV5-6 to TRBJ1-1; unclear D gene. The CDR3 totals 16 residues. Germline CDR1 is SGHDT and CDR2 is YYEEEE. Trimming stripped 5 bases from V and 11 bases from J, with 28 bases between. CDR3 amino acids: CASSPRLRNFYDEAFF. The DNA for the CDR3 is TGTGCCAGCAGTCCCCGGTTGAGGAACTTTTACGACGAGGCTTTCTTT.

This chain joins TRBV9 and TRBJ2-2; 10 bases map to TRBD2. The V gene end was trimmed by 0 bases and the J gene end by 2 bases; junction bases not matched to a gene: 7. This CDR3 contains 18 residues. In germline, CDR1 is SGDLS, CDR2 YYNGEE. The CDR3 bases are TGTGCCAGCAGCGTAGCTAGGCTAGCGGGGGCCAACACCGGGGAGCTGTTTTTT. This encodes CASSVARLAGANTGELFF. Variable domain in full (rest from reference TRBV9 and TRBJ2-2): DSGVTQTPKHLITATGQRVTLRCSPRSGDLSVYWYQQSLDQGLQFLIQYYNGEERAKGNILERFSAQQFPDLHSELNLSSLELGDSALYFCASSVARLAGANTGELFFGEGSRLTVL.

The chain has TRBV5-1 and TRBJ1-6, with 7 nucleotides matching TRBD1. The CDR3 runs 15 residues. Germline CDR1 reads SGHRS; CDR2 reads YFSETQ. V shed 3 bases and J 5 bases; nucleotides not matched to a gene: 5. This chain's CDR3 is CASSSLGGNNSPLHF. The DNA for the CDR3 is TGCGCCAGCAGCTCCTTAGGGGGCAATAATTCACCCCTCCACTTT.

DNA for the CDR3: TGTGCCAGCAGCTTGCGACTAGCGGGGGGGGCGGATACGCAGTATTTT. It yields the protein CASSLRLAGGADTQYF. This chain uses TRBV5-6 with TRBJ2-3; TRBD2 matches at 14 bases. Unmatched junction bases numbered 4, after V lost 1 base and J lost 6 bases. Germline CDR1 is SGHDT and CDR2 is YYEEEE. The CDR3 runs 16 residues.

The chain couples TRBV7-9 to TRBJ2-1, with D perhaps assigned TRBD1 or TRBD2 (5 bases each). Germline V CDR1 and CDR2: SEHNR, FQNEAQ (reference sequence). The CDR3 covers 15 residues. Trimming cost V 5 bases and J 5 bases, with 16 bases left between them. The CDR3 here is CASSRDGRADNEQFF. Here the CDR3 DNA reads TGTGCCAGCAGCCGGGACGGGCGGGCTGACAATGAGCAGTTCTTC.

In its sample, this clone was seen once. CDR3 nucleotide sequence: TGCGCCAGCAGCATCGGACAGGCCCGCTCTGGAAACACCATATATTTT. Amino acids: CASSIGQARSGNTIYF. This chain connects TRBV5-1 to TRBJ1-3, with 7 bases fitting TRBD1. This CDR3 has 16 amino acids. Germline CDR1 is SGHRS and CDR2 is YFSETQ. Trimming cost V 4 bases and J 0 bases; bases outside gene matches: 7.

CDR3 sequence (DNA): TGTGCCAGCACCCAACTGACCGCCCAAGAGACCCAGTACTTC. The encoded protein is CASTQLTAQETQYF. The J gene is TRBJ2-5, the V gene TRBV6-5, with unresolved D. The CDR3 consists of 14 residues. V was trimmed by 7 bases and J by 1 base, leaving 13 bases between them. CDR1 MNHEY and CDR2 SVGAGI come from the germline V gene.

The chain links TRBV5-1 to TRBJ2-3, with 9 positions matching TRBD2. The CDR3 is 17 residues long. Germline assignment: CDR1 SGHRS and CDR2 YFSETQ. V gave up 4 bases and J gave up 4 bases; unmatched junction bases: 13. CDR3 DNA sequence: TGCGCCAGCAGCATAGGTAGCGGGAGAATAGTCCCAGATACGCAGTATTTT. Protein sequence: CASSIGSGRIVPDTQYF.